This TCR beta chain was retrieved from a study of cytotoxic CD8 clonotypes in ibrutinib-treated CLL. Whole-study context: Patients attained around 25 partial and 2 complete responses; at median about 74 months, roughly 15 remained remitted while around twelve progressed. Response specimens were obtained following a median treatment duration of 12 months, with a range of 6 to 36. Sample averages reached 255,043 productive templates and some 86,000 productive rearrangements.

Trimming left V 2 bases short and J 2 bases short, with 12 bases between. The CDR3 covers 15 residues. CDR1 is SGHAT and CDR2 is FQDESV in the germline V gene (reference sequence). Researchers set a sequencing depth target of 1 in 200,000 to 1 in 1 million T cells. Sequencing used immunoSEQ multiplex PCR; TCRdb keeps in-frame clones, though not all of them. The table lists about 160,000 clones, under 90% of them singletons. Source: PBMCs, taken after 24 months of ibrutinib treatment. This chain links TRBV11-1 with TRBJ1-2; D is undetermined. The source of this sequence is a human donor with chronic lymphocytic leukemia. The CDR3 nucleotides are TGTGCCAGCAGCTTAAACACCGTACTGAACTATGGCTACACCTTC. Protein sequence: CASSLNTVLNYGYTF.